The 27 T cell receptor beta chains in this list originate from one sample, sequenced in a study of blood T cell repertoires in COVID-19. TCRdb keeps only in-frame clones here, not all; method: immunoSEQ multiplex PCR. The sample lists about 220,000 clones, 80% occurring once. The specimen was peripheral blood. These TCRs come from a human donor in a cohort sampled during active COVID-19.

As concerns this clone: Germline and junction disagree at one end, which may indicate a read error. This CDR3 is CASSVDIGSEERVHF. The CDR3 DNA reads as TGTGCCAGCAGCGTAGATATTGGGAGTGAGGAACGCGTGCACTTC. This chain joins TRBV9 and TRBJ2-7; D is perhaps TRBD2 (5 bases). This CDR3 is built from 15 residues. Germline CDR1 SGDLS, CDR2 YYNGEE. Full variable domain (missing parts from reference TRBV9 and TRBJ2-7): DSGVTQTPKHLITATGQRVTLRCSPRSGDLSVYWYQQSLDQGLQFLIQYYNGEERAKGNILERFSAQQFPDLHSELNLSSLELGDSALYFCASSVDIGSEERVHFGPGTRLTVT.

On this clone: Additional DNA sequences in this sample encode the identical CDR3. The chain couples TRBV6-5 to TRBJ1-3; a weak D match, TRBD1 (6 bases). Germline CDR1 MNHEY, CDR2 SVGAGI. The CDR3 consists of 13 residues. V was trimmed by 6 bases and J by 4 bases, leaving 10 bases between them. The CDR3 DNA reads as TGTGCCAGCAGGGACAGCTCCGGAAACACCATATATTTT. As protein: CASRDSSGNTIYF.

The chain is built from TRBV6-5 and TRBJ2-1; TRBD2 aligns across 15 bases. Germline loops: CDR1 MNHEY, CDR2 SVGAGI. The junction had 5 bases not matched to a gene; V was cut back by 8 bases and J by 6 bases. The CDR3 has 15 residues. CDR3 loop: CASQRTSGRGNEQFF. CDR3 DNA: TGTGCCAGCCAAAGGACTAGCGGGAGGGGCAATGAGCAGTTCTTC.

This rearrangement joins TRBV5-5 to TRBJ1-5, with D uncertain. Germline V gives CDR1 SGHKS, CDR2 YYEKEE (reference sequence). This CDR3 has 13 amino acids. Trimming removed 4 bases from V and 7 bases from J, with 12 bases in between. The CDR3 sequence: CASSLYPGQPQHF. In nucleotides, the CDR3 is TGTGCCAGCAGCCTCTATCCGGGGCAGCCCCAGCATTTT.

The V call is TRBV28, the J call TRBJ2-1; 12 nucleotides align to TRBD2. The CDR3 is 17 amino acids. V gave up 6 bases and J gave up 7 bases; unmatched junction bases: 13. In germline, CDR1 is MDHEN, CDR2 SYDVKM. The CDR3, as DNA: TGTGCCAGCAGGGGGGGGGTCCTAGCGGGAGGGCCAAATGAGCAGTTCTTC. Amino acid sequence: CASRGGVLAGGPNEQFF.

The V call is TRBV5-6, the J call TRBJ2-7, with D perhaps matching TRBD2 (6 bases). CDR3 length: 14 amino acids. CDR1 SGHDT and CDR2 YYEEEE come from the germline V gene. V dropped 4 bases and J dropped 2 bases, with 13 bases sitting between them. CDR3 sequence (DNA): TGTGCCAGCAGCGGGGACTCGAGGACCTACGAGCAGTACTTC. Translating gives CASSGDSRTYEQYF.

This chain links TRBV7-3 with TRBJ2-3; 7 bases agree with TRBD2. Germline V gene data show CDR1 as SGHTA and CDR2 as FQGTGA. This CDR3 spans 12 amino acids. After removal of 1 base from V and 12 bases from J, the junction contained 4 bases not matched to a gene. CDR3 sequence reads: CASSLSGSTQYF. The CDR3 DNA sequence: TGTGCCAGCAGCTTAAGCGGGAGTACACAGTATTTT.

The chain employs TRBV4-3 and TRBJ1-1, with D possibly matching TRBD1 (6 bases). CDR1 and CDR2 (germline): LGHNA, YSLEER. The length of the CDR3 is 16 residues. The ends were cut back, 3 bases at V and 3 bases at J, with 17 bases in the middle. CDR3 DNA: TGCGCCAGCAGCCATCTCCTCGGGACAAGAGACACTGAAGCTTTCTTT. Translated, it gives CASSHLLGTRDTEAFF.

The chain combines TRBV6-5 with TRBJ1-1; D ambiguous. CDR1 is MNHEY, CDR2 SVGAGI, per germline. The V gene lost 8 bases and the J gene lost 9 bases, with 10 bases spanning the gap. This CDR3 has 10 residues. The CDR3 DNA reads as TGTGCCAGCCCCCCGGGGAAAGCTTTCTTT. The encoded protein is CASPPGKAFF.

The genes are TRBV9 and TRBJ2-5, with 7 nucleotides matching TRBD2. The germline CDR1 and CDR2 sequences are SGDLS and YYNGEE. The V gene end was trimmed by 3 bases and the J gene end by 0 bases; junction bases not matched to a gene: 2. This CDR3 has 14 residues. CDR3 coding DNA: TGTGCCAGCAGCGCGACTAGCTACCAAGAGACCCAGTACTTC. Amino acids: CASSATSYQETQYF.

The chain recombines TRBV3-1 (or the pseudogene TRBV3-2) with TRBJ1-1; TRBD1 might be the D (6 bases). The CDR3 length is 22 residues. Germline V gene sequence: CDR1 LGHDT, CDR2 YNNKEL (reference sequence). V lost 1 base and J 3 bases, leaving 33 bases between the germline ends. As DNA, the CDR3 is TGTGCCAGCAGCCAAGTTCCCCCGGGCAGGGGCGGCGGGCCCACCCGGGACACTGAAGCTTTCTTT. Translated: CASSQVPPGRGGGPTRDTEAFF.

This clone was picked up a small number of times. This chain joins TRBV5-8 and TRBJ2-6, with TRBD1 matching over 11 bases. CDR1 and CDR2 (germline): SGHTS, YDEGEE. Trimming took 3 bases from V and 2 from J; bases not matched to a gene: 7. This CDR3 is built from 18 residues. CDR3 sequence reads: CASSSGGTGGTGANVLTF. In nucleotides, the CDR3 is TGTGCCAGCAGCTCTGGTGGGACAGGGGGAACTGGGGCCAACGTCCTGACTTTC.

The gene calls are TRBV6-6 and TRBJ2-7, with 8 bases matching TRBD2. CDR1 and CDR2 (germline): MNHNY, SVGAGI (reference sequence). J gave up 4 bases and V 10 bases, and 12 bases lay outside the gene matches. The CDR3 is 14 amino acids. The CDR3 sequence is CATSYTGGGYEQYF. The CDR3 coding sequence is TGTGCCACTTCTTACACCGGCGGGGGGTACGAGCAGTACTTC.

The gene calls are TRBV7-6 and TRBJ2-7, with 9 bases lining up with TRBD2. The CDR3 covers 12 residues. The J segment lost 9 bases and the V segment lost 5 bases, leaving 5 bases of the junction unmatched. Germline CDR1 reads SGHVS; CDR2 reads FNYEAQ. The CDR3, as DNA: TGTGCCAGCAGCCCAGGGACTAGCCTGCAGTACTTC. Its translation: CASSPGTSLQYF.

The chain combines TRBV7-9 with TRBJ1-2; 7 bases are a match to TRBD1. This CDR3 is built from 14 residues. J was trimmed by 5 bases and V by 3 bases; bases with no gene match: 6. Germline V lookup: CDR1 SEHNR, CDR2 FQNEAQ (reference sequence). CDR3 amino acids: CASSLGDSLYGYTF. CDR3 nucleotide sequence: TGTGCCAGCAGCTTGGGGGACAGCCTGTATGGCTACACCTTC.

The genes are TRBV7-3 and TRBJ2-7; the match to TRBD2 covers 13 bases. Trimming took 5 bases from V and 5 from J; bases not matched to a gene: 6. The germline V gene has CDR1 SGHTA and CDR2 FQGTGA. CDR3 length equals 15 residues. In nucleotides, the CDR3 is TGTGCCAGCAGCGTGACTAGCGGGAGGTGCGACGAGCAGTACTTC. Its protein product is CASSVTSGRCDEQYF.

This clone was observed a handful of times. This rearrangement joins TRBV10-3 to TRBJ2-7, with 8 bases lining up with TRBD1. Unmatched junction bases numbered 6, after V lost 5 bases and J lost 3 bases. The CDR3 spans 14 residues. Germline V gives CDR1 ENHRY, CDR2 SYGVKD. CDR3 sequence reads: CAISNRGRNYEQYF. CDR3 bases: TGTGCCATCAGTAACAGGGGGAGAAACTACGAGCAGTACTTC.

The V gene is TRBV24-1, the J gene TRBJ2-3, with D possibly matching TRBD1 (5 bases). V shed 4 bases and J shed 2 bases, with 15 bases lying between them. Germline loops: CDR1 KGHDR, CDR2 SFDVKD. This CDR3 has 16 residues. Here the CDR3 DNA reads TGTGCCACCAGTGACCCTGACAGTGCCCCCACAGATACGCAGTATTTT. Protein: CATSDPDSAPTDTQYF.

This rearrangement joins TRBV12-5 to TRBJ2-1; 10 bases are shared with TRBD2. V was pared by 2 bases and J by 6 bases, with 10 bases of the junction left unmatched. Germline V gene data show CDR1 as LGHNT and CDR2 as FRNRAP. There are 17 residues in the CDR3. The CDR3 DNA sequence: TGTGCTAGTGGTTTGTCCATCGTAGCGGGAGGTCCCAATGAGCAGTTCTTC. Its protein product is CASGLSIVAGGPNEQFF.

The V gene is TRBV12-3 or TRBV12-4, the J gene TRBJ2-3; TRBD1 is a possible D gene (6 bases). Trimming removed 6 bases at V and 4 bases at J, with 8 bases between. The CDR3 loop spans 12 amino acids. The CDR3 loop reads CASSRTADTQYF. CDR3 in DNA: TGTGCCAGCAGCAGGACAGCAGATACGCAGTATTTT.

This clone was found a few times. This chain links TRBV5-4 with TRBJ2-5; the D gene is possibly TRBD2 (6 bases). The CDR3 has 16 residues. V dropped 7 bases and J dropped 2 bases, with 21 bases sitting between them. Germline V gene data show CDR1 as SGHNT and CDR2 as YYREEE (reference sequence). The CDR3 protein is CASSLEEGLPQETQYF. Here the CDR3 DNA reads TGTGCCAGCTCACTCGAAGAGGGACTCCCGCAAGAGACCCAGTACTTC. The variable domain in full, completed from reference TRBV5-4 and TRBJ2-5, reads ETGVTQSPTHLIKTRGQQVTLRCSSQSGHNTVSWYQQALGQGPQFIFQYYREEENGRGNFPPRFSGLQFPNYSSELNVNALELDDSALYLCASSLEEGLPQETQYFGPGTRLLVL.

For the CDR3, the DNA is TGTGCCAGCAGCTGGGGGGAGGCCAATACCTACGAGCAGTACTTC. Translating it yields CASSWGEANTYEQYF. The chain has TRBV11-2 and TRBJ2-7, with D possibly being TRBD2 (6 bases). The CDR3 contains 15 residues. The germline gives CDR1 SGHAT, CDR2 FQNNGV. The V end was cut by 4 bases, the J end by 2 bases, with 15 bases between. The full variable domain, completed using reference TRBV11-2 and TRBJ2-7, is EAGVAQSPRYKIIEKRQSVAFWCNPISGHATLYWYQQILGQGPKLLIQFQNNGVVDDSQLPKDRFSAERLKGVDSTLKIQPAKLEDSAVYLCASSWGEANTYEQYFGPGTRLTVT.

This chain links TRBV2 with TRBJ2-7, with a weak D call TRBD1 (7 bases). V was pared by 6 bases and J by 5 bases, with 14 bases between. The CDR3 is made up of 13 amino acids. Germline V lookup: CDR1 SNHLY, CDR2 FYNNEI. The CDR3 loop reads CASSVTGRNEQYF. The CDR3 region has the DNA TGTGCCAGCAGCGTGACAGGGAGGAACGAGCAGTACTTC.

This chain connects TRBV28 to TRBJ1-1; no firm D call. The CDR3 spans 13 residues. Germline V gives CDR1 MDHEN, CDR2 SYDVKM. Trimming pared 7 bases from V and 3 bases from J, leaving 12 bases between. In DNA form, the CDR3 reads TGTGCCAGCATTCTCGGGTGGGACACTGAAGCTTTCTTT. This gives the protein CASILGWDTEAFF.

The chain links TRBV6-5 to TRBJ1-1; D gene unclear. The CDR3 extends over 14 amino acids. V was clipped by 6 bases and J by 4 bases, with 15 bases between them. Per germline, CDR1 MNHEY and CDR2 SVGAGI. CDR3 amino acids: CASSRQRDATEAFF. The DNA of the CDR3 is TGTGCCAGCAGCCGACAAAGAGACGCCACTGAAGCTTTCTTT.

Points on this clone: Different DNA sequences within this sample yield the same CDR3. The genes are TRBV28 and TRBJ1-1; 9 nucleotides match TRBD1. V lost 4 bases and J lost 2; bases outside the gene matches: 2. The CDR3 totals 14 residues. The V gene's germline CDR1 is MDHEN and CDR2 SYDVKM. CDR3 DNA sequence: TGTGCCAGCAGTTGGGACAGGGCCAACACTGAAGCTTTCTTT. This gives the protein CASSWDRANTEAFF.

The CDR3 region has the DNA TGTGCCAGCAGCTTAGGGCCAGATACGCAGTATTTT. This gives the protein CASSLGPDTQYF. This chain links TRBV11-2 with TRBJ2-3; D call uncertain. Germline CDR1 is SGHAT and CDR2 is FQNNGV. The CDR3 totals 12 residues. Deletions cut 1 base from V and 4 bases from J, with 3 bases between.